This T cell receptor (beta chain) was profiled in a study of cytomegalovirus exposure and HLA in healthy donors. Study-wide points: It was confirmed in vitro that three of the CMV-associated chains were specific for CMV antigens.

Comment on this clone: The antigen remains unidentified. Mismatch with germline at one junction end may stem from a read error.

This CDR3 comprises 15 residues. From germline, CDR1 is SGHVS and CDR2 FQNEAQ. In the PCR, 60 Vbeta and 13 Jbeta primers were used. TCRdb's copy holds only in-frame clones and misses some; the assay was immunoSEQ multiplex PCR. This sample yields approximately 150,000 clones, of which roughly 81% are seen a single time; around 14% belongs to the top ten. The sample was PBMCs. V and J are TRBV7-8 and TRBJ1-1; TRBD1 matches at 7 bases. The sequence was collected from a woman aged 45-59 years in good health and CMV-seronegative. The CDR3 loop is CASSVADRAYTEAFF. CDR3 in DNA: TGTGCCAGCAGCGTAGCCGACAGGGCCTACACTGAAGCTTTCTTT.